This TCR beta chain was recovered during a study of early T cells in non-severe SARS-CoV-2 infection. Across the whole study: Chains from this unsorted whole-blood bulk RNA could not be paired. General study results and limits: Anti-spike CD8 specificities were favored by VDJdb matching, whose results missed private and CD4 specificities.

In the library, individual cDNA molecules carried attached unique molecular identifiers. TCRdb ran MiXCR on the 5' RACE reads and lists one entry per CDR3 protein. This table has about 55,000 distinct CDR3 sequences, under 8% appearing once. Germline CDR1 reads MNHNY; CDR2 reads SVGAGI (reference sequence). The CDR3 is 14 amino acids. With 5 bases clipped from V and 5 bases from J, the junction kept 6 bases outside the gene matches. This clonotype was seen many times. Its antigen is not known. This chain uses TRBV6-6 with TRBJ1-2; 9 bases fit TRBD1. The TCR sequence derives from an adult who was a healthcare worker with PCR-confirmed SARS-CoV-2 infection or an uninfected control (not recorded which). The specimen was whole blood, collected at baseline. CDR3 nucleotides: TGTGCCAGCAGTCCGCGGACAGGGGCGTATGGCTACACCTTC. This encodes CASSPRTGAYGYTF.